This TCR beta chain was recorded in a study of T cell responses to AZD1222 COVID-19 vaccine. Broader study findings: The sample set comprised mostly white British donors with more females, and clonal diversity was possibly underestimated.

Looked up from germline, CDR1 is SGDLS and CDR2 is YYNGEE. Trimming stripped 2 bases from V and 1 base from J, with 6 bases between. The CDR3 extends over 13 amino acids. For this clone: Its specificity is unknown.

Using immunoSEQ multiplex PCR, the repertoire was profiled, and TCRdb retains in-frame clones only, with some absent. The sample includes 40,000 to 60,000 clones, approximately 79% of them seen just once. Sample: peripheral blood, taken on day 0 of MenACWY control vaccination. This TCR was sampled from an adult in good health. The V gene is TRBV9, the J gene TRBJ1-1; D not certain. CDR3 loop: CASSVRQNTEAFF. As DNA, the CDR3 is TGTGCCAGCAGCGTTCGACAGAACACTGAAGCTTTCTTT.